The source of this T cell receptor (beta chain) is a study of T cells after somatic rescue of genetic block. This CDR3 region has 12 residues. V trimming: 7 bases; J trimming: 7 bases; junction bases outside the gene matches: 7. Germline V lookup: CDR1 SEHNR, CDR2 FQNEAQ (reference sequence). Method: immunoSEQ multiplex PCR; TCRdb's copy keeps in-frame clones and lacks some. The table lists roughly 7,000 clones, 75% to 85% of them singletons, with around 25% in the top ten. This chain links TRBV7-9 with TRBJ2-7, with 7 bases aligning to TRBD2. Sequencing input: peripheral blood mononuclear cells (PBMCs). This receptor was obtained from a boy younger than 18. CDR3 region: CASNLLGGEQYF. The CDR3 DNA sequence: TGTGCCAGCAACCTTCTCGGGGGGGAGCAGTACTTC.